One and the same sample provided the 16 T cell receptor beta chains below, sequenced in a study of radiotherapy plus CTLA-4 blockade in lung cancer. Method: immunoSEQ multiplex PCR; TCRdb's copy keeps in-frame clones and lacks some. The sample lists under 65,000 clones; 70% to 85% were seen once. Sequences were derived from peripheral blood, sampled from a patient treated with radiotherapy plus ipilimumab. The receptors come from a human donor with non-small cell lung cancer whose response to radiotherapy plus ipilimumab could not be evaluated.

The chain couples TRBV19 to TRBJ1-1; the match to TRBD1 covers 10 bases. V lost 10 bases and J lost 12; bases outside the gene matches: 17. The CDR3 extends over 14 amino acids. Germline CDR1 LNHDA, CDR2 SQIVND (reference sequence). CDR3 DNA: TGTGCCACCACAATTAGTAGGGGACAGGGGACGTCTTTCTTT. Translated: CATTISRGQGTSFF.

The rearrangement joins TRBV7-9 to TRBJ2-5, with TRBD2 as a possible D gene (5 bases). The CDR3 is made up of 16 amino acids. Germline V gives CDR1 SEHNR, CDR2 FQNEAQ (reference sequence). V was trimmed by 1 base and J by 0 bases, leaving 12 bases between them. The CDR3 is CASSLVGGRYQETQYF. The CDR3 coding sequence is TGTGCCAGCAGCTTAGTTGGTGGGAGATACCAAGAGACCCAGTACTTC.

V and J are TRBV7-2 and TRBJ2-7; the D gene is possibly TRBD1 (5 bases). This CDR3 is 14 amino acids long. V was trimmed by 5 bases and J by 6 bases, leaving 17 bases between them. Germline V lookup: CDR1 SGHTA, CDR2 FQGNSA. CDR3 coding DNA: TGTGCCAGCAGCCTGGGGCTAGGGGTAGGCGAGCAGTACTTC. Translating gives CASSLGLGVGEQYF. The full variable domain, rest sourced from reference TRBV7-2 and TRBJ2-7, is GAGVSQSPSNKVTEKGKDVELRCDPISGHTALYWYRQSLGQGLEFLIYFQGNSAPDKSGLPSDRFSAERTGGSVSTLTIQRTQQEDSAVYLCASSLGLGVGEQYFGPGTRLTVT.

The rearrangement joins TRBV4-1 to TRBJ2-1, with 15 positions matching TRBD2. Germline V gene data show CDR1 as MGHRA and CDR2 as YSYEKL. The ends lost 1 base at V and 0 bases at J; junction bases unmatched: 4. The CDR3 sequence is 19 residues long. The CDR3 reads CASSQGGGLAGGSYNEQFF. DNA of the CDR3: TGCGCCAGCAGCCAAGGGGGGGGACTAGCGGGGGGCTCCTACAATGAGCAGTTCTTC.

The rearrangement uses TRBV6-5 and TRBJ1-5; 11 bases align to TRBD1. The CDR3 length is 15 residues. Per the germline V gene, CDR1 is MNHEY and CDR2 is SVGAGI. V lost 5 bases to trimming and J lost 6 bases; unmatched junction nucleotides: 6. The CDR3 coding sequence is TGTGCCAGCAGTCACGGACAGGGGGCCAGTCAGCCCCAGCATTTT. This translates into CASSHGQGASQPQHF.

V and J are TRBV14 and TRBJ2-7; 8 bases are a match to TRBD1. The CDR3 has 17 amino acids. Germline CDR1 SGHDN, CDR2 FVKESK. The trim removed 4 bases at V and 0 bases at J, leaving 11 bases unmatched. CDR3 nucleotide sequence: TGTGCCAGCAGCCCGGGACAGGCCACACCTAGCTCCTACGAGCAGTACTTC. Translating it yields CASSPGQATPSSYEQYF.

The chain recombines TRBV9 with TRBJ1-1, with a tentative D call TRBD1 (6 bases). V dropped 3 bases and J dropped 1 base, with 10 bases sitting between them. This CDR3 comprises 14 residues. Germline V lookup: CDR1 SGDLS, CDR2 YYNGEE. The CDR3 loop reads CASSADSWNTEAFF. CDR3 nucleotide sequence: TGTGCCAGCAGCGCGGACAGCTGGAACACTGAAGCTTTCTTT.

The genes are TRBV6-1 and TRBJ1-6; D might be TRBD1 (6 bases). The V gene lost 7 bases and the J gene lost 7 bases, with 14 bases spanning the gap. Germline V lookup: CDR1 MNHNS, CDR2 SASEGT. The CDR3 runs to 14 residues. The CDR3 here is CASTRVGANSPLHF. Written as DNA, the CDR3 is TGTGCCAGCACTCGCGTGGGGGCGAATTCACCCCTCCACTTT.

The genes are TRBV9 and TRBJ1-2, with D perhaps matching TRBD1 (6 bases). Trimming removed 4 bases from V and 4 bases from J, with 14 bases in between. Germline CDR1 reads SGDLS; CDR2 reads YYNGEE. The length of the CDR3 is 14 residues. CDR3 nucleotides: TGTGCCAGCAGCCCAACTACAGGGTCCTATGGCTACACCTTC. Amino acid sequence: CASSPTTGSYGYTF.

This chain uses TRBV9 with TRBJ2-3, with 7 bases lining up with TRBD1. J lost 9 bases, V lost 2 bases, and 3 bases had no gene match. Germline loops: CDR1 SGDLS, CDR2 YYNGEE. The CDR3 loop spans 12 amino acids. The CDR3 protein is CASSVTGDTQYF. The CDR3 DNA sequence: TGTGCCAGCAGCGTTACAGGGGACACGCAGTATTTT.

This clone was observed at least ten times. The identical CDR3 is also encoded by other nucleotide sequences in the sample. The chain links TRBV5-1 to TRBJ2-7; D gene ambiguous. The CDR3 is 14 amino acids. Trimming removed 4 bases from V and 1 base from J, with 12 bases in between. The germline gives CDR1 SGHRS, CDR2 YFSETQ. CDR3 residues: CASSPRGQSYEQYF. In nucleotides, the CDR3 is TGCGCCAGCAGCCCCCGTGGGCAGTCCTACGAGCAGTACTTC.

This clone was detected only a few times. This rearrangement joins TRBV4-1 to TRBJ1-3; tentative D call: TRBD1 (6 bases). Trimming stripped 1 base from V and 5 bases from J, with 15 bases between. CDR1 and CDR2 from the germline V gene are MGHRA and YSYEKL. This CDR3 is 16 amino acids long. The CDR3 region has the DNA TGCGCCAGCAGCCAAGGGAGGTCCAGGGGCCGAAACACCATATATTTT. Protein product: CASSQGRSRGRNTIYF.

The chain uses TRBV28 and TRBJ2-1; the match to TRBD1 covers 7 bases. After removal of 2 bases from V and 7 bases from J, the junction contained 8 bases not matched to a gene. Germline V CDR1 and CDR2: MDHEN, SYDVKM. This CDR3 comprises 15 residues. This CDR3 is CASSLGDSRANEQFF. DNA of the CDR3: TGTGCCAGCAGTTTAGGGGACAGCCGGGCGAATGAGCAGTTCTTC.

This rearrangement joins TRBV27 to TRBJ1-1; weak D call: TRBD1 (5 bases). The germline gives CDR1 MNHEY, CDR2 SMNVEV (reference sequence). V dropped 7 bases and J dropped 4 bases, with 13 bases sitting between them. There are 13 residues in the CDR3. The chain's CDR3 is CASTTKGFTEAFF. CDR3 DNA: TGTGCCAGCACAACAAAGGGGTTCACTGAAGCTTTCTTT.

The chain employs TRBV5-1 and TRBJ2-3; TRBD2 agrees at 7 bases. Germline V gives CDR1 SGHRS, CDR2 YFSETQ. Unmatched junction bases numbered 7, after V lost 6 bases and J lost 0 bases. The CDR3 is 15 amino acids. The CDR3 sequence: CASTNLAASTDTQYF. CDR3 sequence (DNA): TGCGCCAGCACCAATCTAGCGGCTAGCACAGATACGCAGTATTTT.

The gene calls are TRBV4-1 and TRBJ1-2, with TRBD1 matching 10 bases. This CDR3 spans 16 amino acids. The V and J ends lost 1 base and 7 bases, in that order; junction bases with no gene match: 9. From germline, CDR1 is MGHRA and CDR2 YSYEKL. CDR3 coding DNA: TGCGCCAGCAGCCAAGTGCCCCGGACAGGGGGTTCTGGCTACACCTTC. This gives the protein CASSQVPRTGGSGYTF.